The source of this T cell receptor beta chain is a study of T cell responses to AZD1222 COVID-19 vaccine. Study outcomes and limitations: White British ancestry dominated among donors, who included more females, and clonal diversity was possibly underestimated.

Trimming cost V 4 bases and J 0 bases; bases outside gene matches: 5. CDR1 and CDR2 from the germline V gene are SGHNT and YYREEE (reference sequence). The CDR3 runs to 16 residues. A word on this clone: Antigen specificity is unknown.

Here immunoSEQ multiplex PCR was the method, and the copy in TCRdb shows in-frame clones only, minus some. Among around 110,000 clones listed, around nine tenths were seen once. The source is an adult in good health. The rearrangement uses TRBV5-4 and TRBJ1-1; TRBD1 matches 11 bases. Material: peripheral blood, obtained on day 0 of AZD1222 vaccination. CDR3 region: CASSRGTGGMNTEAFF. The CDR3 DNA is TGTGCCAGCAGCAGAGGGACAGGGGGGATGAACACTGAAGCTTTCTTT.